Listed below are T cell receptor beta chains from one sample, sequenced in a study of blood T cell repertoires in COVID-19. Sequencing was performed with immunoSEQ multiplex PCR; in TCRdb, only in-frame clones are kept and a portion is missing. The sample yields 70,000 or so clones, roughly 86% seen once. Sequenced sample: peripheral blood. Source of these receptors: a man between 65 and 80 years old with active COVID-19. CDR3s include the opening cysteine and the closing phenylalanine or tryptophan. D genes are given only for firm matches. Some rows mark clone size as missing; the rest say once, few, many or name a class of expanded clone.

CDR3nt	CDR3aa	v_gene	d_gene	abundance	j_gene
TGTGCCAGCAGCCCCGGACTAGCGGGAGGAACGGATACGCAGTATTTT	CASSPGLAGGTDTQYF	TRBV7-2	TRBD2	-	TRBJ2-3
TGTGCCATCAGTTTTGGGCAGGGGGGTTCGGTCTTTGATGAGCAGTTCTTC	CAISFGQGGSVFDEQFF	TRBV10-3	-	-	TRBJ2-1
TGCGCCAGCAGCCAAGATCCCCCCCCCAGCAGGGTCGGGGAGCTGTTTTTT	CASSQDPPPSRVGELFF	TRBV4-3	-	-	TRBJ2-2
TGTGCCAGCACCGGGTGGGGGGACTCCTACAATGAGCAGTTCTTC	CASTGWGDSYNEQFF	TRBV7-9	-	few	TRBJ2-1
TGCGCCAGCAGTCGGGGTAATGAAAAACTGTTTTTT	CASSRGNEKLFF	TRBV10-2	-	-	TRBJ1-4
TGTGCCAGCAGCCCCCAGGGCCTAGGCGAGGAGACCCAGTACTTC	CASSPQGLGEETQYF	TRBV7-8	-	-	TRBJ2-5
TGTGCCAGCAGTAATCCGGACAGGCCCAATCAGCCCCAGCATTTT	CASSNPDRPNQPQHF	TRBV6-2/TRBV6-3	TRBD1	-	TRBJ1-5
TGTGCCTGGAGTGCGGGGGGTTATGGCTACACCTTC	CAWSAGGYGYTF	TRBV30	-	-	TRBJ1-2
TGTGCCAGCAGCTCCACGGCGACAGGGCCAAGCAATCAGCCCCAGCATTTT	CASSSTATGPSNQPQHF	TRBV4-2	TRBD1	-	TRBJ1-5
TGTGCCAGCAGTGAACCCGGAGGGGAACCGTCTAGCAATCAGCCCCAGCATTTT	CASSEPGGEPSSNQPQHF	TRBV2	-	-	TRBJ1-5
TGTGCCAGCAGCTTCGGGCGGGGCGCCTACGAGCAGTACTTC	CASSFGRGAYEQYF	TRBV5-4	-	-	TRBJ2-7
TGTGCCTGGAGTGTACTCAGGGCTAGCGGGGAACGAGAGCAGTACTTC	CAWSVLRASGEREQYF	TRBV30	TRBD2	-	TRBJ2-7
TGTGCCAGTGCTTGGGGGCGGGAGCTGTTTTTT	CASAWGRELFF	TRBV6-5	-	-	TRBJ2-2
TGTGCCAGCAGTCGAACAGGGTACACAGATACGCAGTATTTT	CASSRTGYTDTQYF	TRBV4-2	-	-	TRBJ2-3
TGTGCCAGCAGTTACGAGGGAGGGCCCTGGGATACGCAGTATTTT	CASSYEGGPWDTQYF	TRBV6-2/TRBV6-3	TRBD2	-	TRBJ2-3
TGCGCCAGCAGCTTGGCCGGTGTGGTCAGGGAGACCCAGTACTTC	CASSLAGVVRETQYF	TRBV5-1	-	once	TRBJ2-5
TGTGCCAGCAGCGGGGTCCCGGGACTAGCGGGAGGGCGGGGGGATGAGCAGTTCTTC	CASSGVPGLAGGRGDEQFF	TRBV5-8	TRBD2	-	TRBJ2-1
TGTGCTAGTGGTCAGGGACTAGCGGGATTAGGGAACACCGGGGAGCTGTTTTTT	CASGQGLAGLGNTGELFF	TRBV12-5	TRBD2	once	TRBJ2-2
TGTGCCAGCAGCGCTAGTACGGGACAGTACACAGATACGCAGTATTTT	CASSASTGQYTDTQYF	TRBV11-3	TRBD1	-	TRBJ2-3
TGTGCCAGCAGCTTAGCTGAGACAGGAGGCACAGATACGCAGTATTTT	CASSLAETGGTDTQYF	TRBV7-2	-	-	TRBJ2-3